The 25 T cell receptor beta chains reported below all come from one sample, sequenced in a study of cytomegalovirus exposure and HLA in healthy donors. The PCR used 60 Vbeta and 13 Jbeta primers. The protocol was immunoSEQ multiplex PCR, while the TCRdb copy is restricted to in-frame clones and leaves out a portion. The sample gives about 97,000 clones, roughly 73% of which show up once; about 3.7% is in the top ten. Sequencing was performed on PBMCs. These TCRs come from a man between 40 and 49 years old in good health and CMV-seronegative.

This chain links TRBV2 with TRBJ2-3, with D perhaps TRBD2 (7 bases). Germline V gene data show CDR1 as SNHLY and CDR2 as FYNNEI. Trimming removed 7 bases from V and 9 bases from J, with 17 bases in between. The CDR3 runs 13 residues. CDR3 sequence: CASTSTGGETQYF. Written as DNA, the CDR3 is TGTGCCAGCACTTCGACGGGGGGCGAGACGCAGTATTTT.

For the CDR3, the DNA is TGTGCCAGCAGCTTGGGAAGGGGATCCTACGAGCAGTACTTC. Translation: CASSLGRGSYEQYF. The chain recombines TRBV5-5 with TRBJ2-7; D is possibly TRBD1 (5 bases). Trimming stripped 0 bases from V and 1 base from J, with 8 bases between. From germline, CDR1 is SGHKS and CDR2 YYEKEE (reference sequence). The CDR3 spans 14 residues.

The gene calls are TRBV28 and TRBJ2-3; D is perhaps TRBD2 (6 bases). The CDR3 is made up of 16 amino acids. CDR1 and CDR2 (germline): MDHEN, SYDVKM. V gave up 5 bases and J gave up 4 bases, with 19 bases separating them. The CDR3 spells CASSPIAEGMADTQYF. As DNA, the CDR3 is TGTGCCAGCAGTCCTATAGCGGAGGGGATGGCAGATACGCAGTATTTT.

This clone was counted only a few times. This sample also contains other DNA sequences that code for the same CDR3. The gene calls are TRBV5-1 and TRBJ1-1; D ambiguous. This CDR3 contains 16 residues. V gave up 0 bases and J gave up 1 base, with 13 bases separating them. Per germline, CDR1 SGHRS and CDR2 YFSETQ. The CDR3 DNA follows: TGCGCCAGCAGCTTGGGCGGCGCAAGGAGGAACACTGAAGCTTTCTTT. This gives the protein CASSLGGARRNTEAFF.

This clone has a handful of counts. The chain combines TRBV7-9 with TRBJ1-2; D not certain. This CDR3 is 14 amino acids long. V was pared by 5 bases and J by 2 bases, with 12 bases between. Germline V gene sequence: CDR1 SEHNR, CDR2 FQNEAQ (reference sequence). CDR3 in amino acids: CASSHESGNYGYTF. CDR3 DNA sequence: TGTGCCAGCAGCCACGAATCAGGCAACTATGGCTACACCTTC.

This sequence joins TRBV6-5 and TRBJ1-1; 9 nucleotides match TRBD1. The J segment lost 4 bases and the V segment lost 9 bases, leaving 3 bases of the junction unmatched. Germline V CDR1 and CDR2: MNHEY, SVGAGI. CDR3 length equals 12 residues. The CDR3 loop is CASTTGGTEAFF. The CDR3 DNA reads TGTGCCAGTACGACAGGGGGCACTGAAGCTTTCTTT.

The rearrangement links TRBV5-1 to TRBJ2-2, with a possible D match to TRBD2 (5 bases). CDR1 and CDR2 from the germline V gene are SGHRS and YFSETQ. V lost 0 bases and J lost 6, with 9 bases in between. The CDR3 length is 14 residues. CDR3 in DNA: TGCGCCAGCAGCTTGGAGGCGGACTCCGGGGAGCTGTTTTTT. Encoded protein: CASSLEADSGELFF.

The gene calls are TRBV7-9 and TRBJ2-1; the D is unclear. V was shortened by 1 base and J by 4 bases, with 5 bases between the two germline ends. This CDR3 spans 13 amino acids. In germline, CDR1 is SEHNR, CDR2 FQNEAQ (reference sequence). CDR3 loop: CASSLEQYNEQFF. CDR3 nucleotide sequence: TGTGCCAGCAGCTTAGAACAGTACAATGAGCAGTTCTTC.

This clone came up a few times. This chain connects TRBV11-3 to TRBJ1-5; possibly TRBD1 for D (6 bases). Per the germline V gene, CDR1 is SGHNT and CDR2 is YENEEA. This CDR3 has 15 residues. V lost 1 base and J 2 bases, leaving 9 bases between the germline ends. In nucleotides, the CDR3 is TGTGCCAGCAGCTTAGCCAGGACAGGCAATCAGCCCCAGCATTTT. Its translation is CASSLARTGNQPQHF.

The CDR3 loop reads CAISAKLAGDEQYF. The CDR3 DNA reads TGTGCCATCAGTGCAAAACTAGCGGGCGACGAGCAGTACTTC. The gene calls are TRBV10-3 and TRBJ2-7; 9 bases line up with TRBD2. Germline assignment: CDR1 ENHRY and CDR2 SYGVKD. The CDR3 sequence is 14 residues long. J lost 5 bases, V lost 4 bases, and 6 bases had no gene match.

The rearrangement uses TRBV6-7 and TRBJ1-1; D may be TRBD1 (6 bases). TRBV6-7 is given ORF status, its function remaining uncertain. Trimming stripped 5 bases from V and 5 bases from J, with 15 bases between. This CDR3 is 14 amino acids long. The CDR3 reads CASSHRDAGTEAFF. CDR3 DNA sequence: TGTGCCAGCAGTCACAGGGATGCCGGAACTGAAGCTTTCTTT.

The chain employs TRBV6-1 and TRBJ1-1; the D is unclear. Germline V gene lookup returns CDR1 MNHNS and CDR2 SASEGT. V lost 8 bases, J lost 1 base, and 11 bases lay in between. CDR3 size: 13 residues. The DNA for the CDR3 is TGTGCCAGCTATCGGGATTGGAACACTGAAGCTTTCTTT. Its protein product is CASYRDWNTEAFF.

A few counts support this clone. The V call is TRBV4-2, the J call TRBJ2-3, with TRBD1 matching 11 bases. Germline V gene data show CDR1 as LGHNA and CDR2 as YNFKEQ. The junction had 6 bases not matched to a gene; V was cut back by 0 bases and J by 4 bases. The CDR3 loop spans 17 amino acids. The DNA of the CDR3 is TGTGCCAGCAGCCAAGAGGCAAGGACAGGGGGCGCAGATACGCAGTATTTT. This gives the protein CASSQEARTGGADTQYF.

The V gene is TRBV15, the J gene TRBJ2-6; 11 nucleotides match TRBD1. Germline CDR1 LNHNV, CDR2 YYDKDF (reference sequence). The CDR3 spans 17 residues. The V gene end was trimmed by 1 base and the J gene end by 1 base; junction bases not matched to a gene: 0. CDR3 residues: CATSRGDRGSGANVLTF. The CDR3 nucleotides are TGTGCCACCAGCAGAGGGGACAGGGGGTCTGGGGCCAACGTCCTGACTTTC.

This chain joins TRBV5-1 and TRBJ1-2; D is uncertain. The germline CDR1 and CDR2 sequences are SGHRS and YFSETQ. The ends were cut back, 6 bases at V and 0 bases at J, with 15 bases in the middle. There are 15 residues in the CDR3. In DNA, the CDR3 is TGCGCCAGCACGCTAGGAACACCAGCTAACTATGGCTACACCTTC. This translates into CASTLGTPANYGYTF.

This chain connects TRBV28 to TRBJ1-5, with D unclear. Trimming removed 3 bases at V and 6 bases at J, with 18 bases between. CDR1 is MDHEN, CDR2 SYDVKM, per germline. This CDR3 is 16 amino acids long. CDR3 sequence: CASSLYGGGLGQPQHF. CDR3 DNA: TGTGCCAGCAGTTTGTACGGCGGAGGCCTCGGTCAGCCCCAGCATTTT.

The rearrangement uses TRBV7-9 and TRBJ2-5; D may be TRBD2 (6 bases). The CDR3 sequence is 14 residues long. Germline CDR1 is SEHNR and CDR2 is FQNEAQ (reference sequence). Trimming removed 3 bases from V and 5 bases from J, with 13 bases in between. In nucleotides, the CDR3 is TGTGCCAGCAGCTTGTTGGAGGGGCGGGAGACCCAGTACTTC. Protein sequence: CASSLLEGRETQYF.

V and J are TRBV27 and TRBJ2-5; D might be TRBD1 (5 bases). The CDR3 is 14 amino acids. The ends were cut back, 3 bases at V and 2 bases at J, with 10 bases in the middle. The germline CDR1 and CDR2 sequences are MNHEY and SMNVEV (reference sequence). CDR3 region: CASSFLRDQETQYF. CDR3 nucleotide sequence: TGTGCCAGCAGTTTCCTCAGGGATCAAGAGACCCAGTACTTC.

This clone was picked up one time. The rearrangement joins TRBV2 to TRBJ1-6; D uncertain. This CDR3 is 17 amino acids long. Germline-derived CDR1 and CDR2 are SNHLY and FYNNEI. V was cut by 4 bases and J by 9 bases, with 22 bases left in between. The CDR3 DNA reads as TGTGCCAGCAGTGTGCCTCCGACTGGGTTAGCCGCTTCACCCCTCCACTTT. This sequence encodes CASSVPPTGLAASPLHF. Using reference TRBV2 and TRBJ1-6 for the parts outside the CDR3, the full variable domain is EPEVTQTPSHQVTQMGQEVILRCVPISNHLYFYWYRQILGQKVEFLVSFYNNEISEKSEIFDDQFSVERPDGSNFTLKIRSTKLEDSAMYFCASSVPPTGLAASPLHFGNGTRLTVT.

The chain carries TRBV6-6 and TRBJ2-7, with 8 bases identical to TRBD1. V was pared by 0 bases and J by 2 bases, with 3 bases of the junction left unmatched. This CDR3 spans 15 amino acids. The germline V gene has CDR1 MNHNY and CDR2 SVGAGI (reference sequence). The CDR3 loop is CASSYSSGQAYEQYF. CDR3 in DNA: TGTGCCAGCAGTTACTCGTCGGGACAGGCCTACGAGCAGTACTTC.

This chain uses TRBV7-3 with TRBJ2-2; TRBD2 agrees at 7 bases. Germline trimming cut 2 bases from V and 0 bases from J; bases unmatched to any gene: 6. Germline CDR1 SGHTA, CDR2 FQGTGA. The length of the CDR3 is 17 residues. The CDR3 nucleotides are TGTGCCAGCAGCTTAGGGTACGGACTAGCGAACACCGGGGAGCTGTTTTTT. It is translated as CASSLGYGLANTGELFF.

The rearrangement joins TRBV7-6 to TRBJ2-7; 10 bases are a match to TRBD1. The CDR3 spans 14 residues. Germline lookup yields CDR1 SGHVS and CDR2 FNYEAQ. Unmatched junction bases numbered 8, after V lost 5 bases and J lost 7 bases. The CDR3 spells CASSTGDRGWEQYF. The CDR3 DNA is TGTGCCAGCAGCACCGGGGACAGGGGTTGGGAGCAGTACTTC. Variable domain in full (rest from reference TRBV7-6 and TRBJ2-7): GAGVSQSPRYKVTKRGQDVALRCDPISGHVSLYWYRQALGQGPEFLTYFNYEAQQDKSGLPNDRFSAERPEGSISTLTIQRTEQRDSAMYRCASSTGDRGWEQYFGPGTRLTVT.

CDR3: CASSLVWGGQETQYF. The CDR3 bases are TGTGCCAGCAGCTTGGTTTGGGGGGGTCAAGAGACCCAGTACTTC. The chain recombines TRBV5-6 with TRBJ2-5; 7 positions match TRBD2. The germline gives CDR1 SGHDT, CDR2 YYEEEE. J gave up 2 bases and V 0 bases, and 4 bases lay outside the gene matches. This CDR3 spans 15 amino acids.

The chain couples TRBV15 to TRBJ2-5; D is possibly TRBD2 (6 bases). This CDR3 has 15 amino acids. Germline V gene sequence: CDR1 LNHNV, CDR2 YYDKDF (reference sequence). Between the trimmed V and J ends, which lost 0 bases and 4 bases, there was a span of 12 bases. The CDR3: CATSRDRGTLETQYF. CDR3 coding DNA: TGTGCCACCAGCAGAGATCGGGGGACCCTAGAGACCCAGTACTTC.

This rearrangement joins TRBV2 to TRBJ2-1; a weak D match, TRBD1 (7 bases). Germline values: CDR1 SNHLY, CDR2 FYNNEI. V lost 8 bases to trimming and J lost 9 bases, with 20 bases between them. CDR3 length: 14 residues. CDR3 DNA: TGTGCCAGCGGCCAATCGACAGGGCGGGGTGAGCAGTTCTTC. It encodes CASGQSTGRGEQFF. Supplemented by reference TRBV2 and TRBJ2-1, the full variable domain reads EPEVTQTPSHQVTQMGQEVILRCVPISNHLYFYWYRQILGQKVEFLVSFYNNEISEKSEIFDDQFSVERPDGSNFTLKIRSTKLEDSAMYFCASGQSTGRGEQFFGPGTRLTVL.